The 14 T cell receptor beta chains below come from one sample, sequenced in a study of blood T cells in healthy people across ages (dated by TCRdb to between 2014 and 2017). The method was 5' RACE. A second roughly 6 to 12 cycle PCR used a sample-barcoded 5' primer and a J-beta primer mix. TCRdb cleaned the public reads at Q25 with fastp, built clones with MiXCR and kept in-frame beta chains. All rows with the same CDR3 protein become a single entry with the most common DNA and genes. This sample has fewer than 2,000,000 distinct CDR3 sequences in its table, and about two fifths of those were observed once. 20% to 25% of the sample is in the top ten clones. The sequenced sample consisted of blood. The receptors derive from a human donor in good health.

The CDR3 DNA sequence: TGTGCCAGCACCTATAGGGCGGACTGCTCTGGGGCCAACGTCCTGACTTTC. It codes for CASTYRADCSGANVLTF. This sequence joins TRBV12-3 or TRBV12-4 and TRBJ2-6; the D gene is possibly TRBD2 (5 bases). V lost 7 bases and J lost 0, with 16 bases in between. This CDR3 has 17 amino acids.

This clonotype was seen only a few times. The chain combines TRBV10-3 with TRBJ2-3; D unclear. V lost 0 bases and J 2 bases, leaving 9 bases between the germline ends. Germline CDR1 and CDR2: ENHRY and SYGVKD. The CDR3 has 15 residues. CDR3 in amino acids: CAISESGIVTDTQYF. The CDR3, as DNA: TGTGCCATCAGTGAGTCGGGGATAGTCACAGATACGCAGTATTTT.

V is TRBV18 and J is TRBJ1-1; D gene ambiguous. The CDR3 loop spans 13 amino acids. The V end lost 3 bases, the J end lost 7 bases, and 12 bases lay between the germline ends. Germline assignment: CDR1 KGHSH and CDR2 LQKENI. CDR3 sequence: CASSPYPEGEAFF. The CDR3 DNA is TGTGCCAGCTCACCTTACCCTGAGGGTGAAGCTTTCTTT.

This chain uses TRBV11-2 with TRBJ2-5, with TRBD2 matching over 10 bases. With 5 bases clipped from V and 2 bases from J, the junction kept 8 bases outside the gene matches. The CDR3 is 16 residues long. Looked up from germline, CDR1 is SGHAT and CDR2 is FQNNGV. CDR3: CASSPTRAGGQETQYF. DNA for the CDR3: TGTGCCAGCAGCCCAACTCGAGCGGGGGGGCAAGAGACCCAGTACTTC.

This clonotype has a single count. The chain links TRBV7-2 to TRBJ2-1; 8 bases align to TRBD2. CDR1 is SGHTA, CDR2 FQGNSA, per germline. This CDR3 has 13 amino acids. Losses at the gene ends were 4 bases for V and 13 bases for J; bases not matched to a gene: 9. CDR3 sequence reads: CASSSDPAGGQFF. DNA for the CDR3: TGTGCCAGCAGCTCCGACCCGGCGGGGGGTCAGTTCTTC.

The V call is TRBV12-3 or TRBV12-4, the J call TRBJ2-1; no firm D call. Trimming removed 5 bases from V and 3 bases from J, with 11 bases in between. This CDR3 has 14 residues. CDR3 sequence reads: CASSTELGYNEQFF. The CDR3 DNA sequence: TGTGCCAGCAGTACAGAGCTAGGCTACAATGAGCAGTTCTTC.

This rearrangement joins TRBV13 to TRBJ1-4, with D possibly being TRBD1 (6 bases). Germline V gene data show CDR1 as PRHDT and CDR2 as FYEKMQ (reference sequence). The CDR3 is made up of 15 amino acids. Deletions cut 5 bases from V and 0 bases from J, with 10 bases between. The CDR3, as DNA: TGTGCCAGCAGCAGCAAGGGGGCAACTAATGAAAAACTGTTTTTT. It yields the protein CASSSKGATNEKLFF.

This clonotype was picked up many times. The chain uses TRBV21-1 and TRBJ2-1. TRBV21-1 is a documented pseudogene. CDR3 length: 11 amino acids. CDR3 bases: TGTGCCAGCAGCAAGAGGAATGAGCAGTTCTTC. It specifies CASSKRNEQFF.

This clonotype came up a few times. The chain recombines TRBV5-1 with TRBJ1-1; 7 positions agree with TRBD1. V lost 4 bases to trimming and J lost 5 bases; unmatched junction nucleotides: 14. Germline V lookup: CDR1 SGHRS, CDR2 YFSETQ. The CDR3 totals 16 residues. CDR3 in DNA: TGCGCCAGCAGCCCGACAGGGCCCAACTCAAATACTGAAGCTTTCTTT. Translating it yields CASSPTGPNSNTEAFF.

This clonotype was counted between two and nine times. The chain links TRBV5-1 to TRBJ2-1, with TRBD2 as a possible D gene (5 bases). Trimming left V 5 bases short and J 0 bases short, with 12 bases between. The germline gives CDR1 SGHRS, CDR2 YFSETQ. The CDR3 loop spans 15 amino acids. The CDR3 DNA follows: TGCGCCAGCAGAGATACTAGTTCCTCCTACAATGAGCAGTTCTTC. It codes for CASRDTSSSYNEQFF.

The gene calls are TRBV29-1 and TRBJ2-1; 10 positions match TRBD2. This CDR3 is built from 14 residues. The V gene end was trimmed by 2 bases and the J gene end by 8 bases; junction bases not matched to a gene: 6. Germline V gene sequence: CDR1 SQVTM, CDR2 ANQGSEA. The CDR3 DNA reads TGCAGCGTTGAACTAGCGGGAGTTGACTATGAGCAGTTCTTC. It yields the protein CSVELAGVDYEQFF.

The V call is TRBV9, the J call TRBJ1-2; D not resolved. This CDR3 is 15 amino acids long. Trimming pared 3 bases from V and 4 bases from J, leaving 16 bases between. Per the germline V gene, CDR1 is SGDLS and CDR2 is YYNGEE. CDR3 DNA: TGTGCCAGCAGCGGATCCGCGGTCCGGAGCTATGGCTACACCTTC. Translated: CASSGSAVRSYGYTF. Filled out from reference TRBV9 and TRBJ1-2, the complete variable domain reads DSGVTQTPKHLITATGQRVTLRCSPRSGDLSVYWYQQSLDQGLQFLIQYYNGEERAKGNILERFSAQQFPDLHSELNLSSLELGDSALYFCASSGSAVRSYGYTFGSGTRLTVV.

The chain uses TRBV25-1 and TRBJ2-7; 8 bases line up with TRBD1. This CDR3 is built from 13 residues. The V gene's germline CDR1 is MGHDK and CDR2 SYGVNS. With V trimmed by 5 bases and J by 6 bases, 6 bases remained unmatched. This CDR3 reads CASSQSDRVEQYF. The CDR3, as DNA: TGTGCCAGCAGTCAATCGGACAGGGTCGAGCAGTACTTC.

This clonotype was found a few times. The chain is built from TRBV20-1 and TRBJ2-5; TRBD2 matches 11 bases. Germline CDR1 is DFQATT and CDR2 is SNEGSKA (reference sequence). CDR3 length: 13 amino acids. CDR3 loop: CTVAGGRGETQYF. As DNA, the CDR3 is TGCACGGTAGCGGGGGGGCGGGGAGAGACCCAGTACTTC.